This passage covers 25 T cell receptor beta chains from one sample sequenced in a study of CD8+ T cells in alopecia areata. Once RNA had been extracted, it was reverse transcribed into cDNA to act as the sequencing template. Method: immunoSEQ multiplex PCR; TCRdb's copy keeps in-frame clones and lacks some. Seen here are about 160,000 clones, around 47% observed once, and the top ten hold less than 8%. The sample consisted of CD4+ T cells sorted from blood. The receptors were sampled from a human donor with alopecia areata.

This chain uses TRBV28 with TRBJ1-2; no firm D call. V was shortened by 8 bases and J by 1 base, with 23 bases between the two germline ends. CDR3 size: 17 residues. Looked up from germline, CDR1 is MDHEN and CDR2 is SYDVKM. As DNA, the CDR3 is TGTGCCAGCCAAGGCCCTAACGCGGGGAAAGATAACTATGGCTACACCTTC. The encoded protein is CASQGPNAGKDNYGYTF.

The chain recombines TRBV9 with TRBJ2-1; D is ambiguous. Trimming removed 0 bases from V and 4 bases from J, with 11 bases in between. This CDR3 region has 15 residues. Per the germline V gene, CDR1 is SGDLS and CDR2 is YYNGEE. The CDR3 coding sequence is TGTGCCAGCAGCGTAGAGGAGAGCAGATACAATGAGCAGTTCTTC. Protein product: CASSVEESRYNEQFF.

The chain couples TRBV30 to TRBJ2-1; D gene unclear. Germline CDR1 and CDR2: GTSNPN and SVGIG (reference sequence). The ends were cut back, 3 bases at V and 0 bases at J, with 6 bases in the middle. This CDR3 is 13 amino acids long. CDR3 DNA: TGTGCCTGGAGACTCCTCTCCTACAATGAGCAGTTCTTC. This sequence encodes CAWRLLSYNEQFF.

This chain joins TRBV9 and TRBJ2-5; TRBD2 matches at 11 bases. This CDR3 is built from 16 residues. J gave up 4 bases and V 0 bases, and 5 bases lay outside the gene matches. Germline V gene lookup returns CDR1 SGDLS and CDR2 YYNGEE. Here the CDR3 reads CASSVEASGRLETQYF. Here the CDR3 DNA reads TGTGCCAGCAGCGTAGAGGCTAGCGGGAGGTTAGAGACCCAGTACTTC.

This clone was counted at least ten times. This chain joins TRBV11-2 and TRBJ2-1; D gene uncertain. The ends were cut back, 5 bases at V and 4 bases at J, with 12 bases in the middle. The CDR3 totals 14 residues. Germline V gene lookup returns CDR1 SGHAT and CDR2 FQNNGV. In DNA, the CDR3 is TGTGCCAGCAGCCTAGTTCCCTCATACAATGAGCAGTTCTTC. It translates to CASSLVPSYNEQFF.

This clone occurred a few times. The CDR3 DNA sequence: TGCAGCGTTGAAGGACAGGGCGTCACTGAAGCTTTCTTT. It specifies CSVEGQGVTEAFF. The J gene is TRBJ1-1, the V gene TRBV29-1; TRBD1 matches 7 bases. Germline V lookup: CDR1 SQVTM, CDR2 ANQGSEA. Trimming took 1 base from V and 4 from J; bases not matched to a gene: 3. This CDR3 is 13 amino acids long. Drawing the rest from reference TRBV29-1 and TRBJ1-1, the complete variable domain is SAVISQKPSRDICQRGTSLTIQCQVDSQVTMMFWYRQQPGQSLTLIATANQGSEATYESGFVIDKFPISRPNLTFSTLTVSNMSPEDSSIYLCSVEGQGVTEAFFGQGTRLTVV.

This chain links TRBV6-5 with TRBJ2-4, with D possibly being TRBD1 (5 bases). The V end was cut by 8 bases, the J end by 5 bases, with 13 bases between. Germline lookup yields CDR1 MNHEY and CDR2 SVGAGI. The CDR3 spans 13 residues. The CDR3 nucleotides are TGTGCCAGCCGGAACCTAGGGGAAAACATTCAGTACTTC. Protein: CASRNLGENIQYF.

This clone was detected only a few times. The V call is TRBV7-9, the J call TRBJ2-5, with a weak D call TRBD2 (6 bases). The CDR3 is 15 amino acids. Germline V gene data show CDR1 as SEHNR and CDR2 as FQNEAQ (reference sequence). Trimming removed 6 bases at V and 3 bases at J, with 17 bases between. The CDR3: CASRHGRTLKETQYF. The CDR3 DNA sequence: TGTGCCAGCAGACATGGGAGGACACTGAAAGAGACCCAGTACTTC.

The chain links TRBV5-1 to TRBJ1-2, with 9 bases that match TRBD1. There are 14 residues in the CDR3. V trimming: 4 bases; J trimming: 1 base; junction bases outside the gene matches: 2. Germline lookup yields CDR1 SGHRS and CDR2 YFSETQ. The CDR3 DNA reads as TGCGCCAGCAGCCCGGACAGGGGTAACTATGGCTACACCTTC. It is translated as CASSPDRGNYGYTF.

V is TRBV7-9 and J is TRBJ2-5; 7 nucleotides agree with TRBD1. The CDR3 has 14 residues. J gave up 2 bases and V 5 bases, and 5 bases lay outside the gene matches. CDR1 is SEHNR, CDR2 FQNEAQ, per germline (reference sequence). The CDR3 DNA reads as TGTGCCAGCAGCCTAGGGACAGCTCAAGAGACCCAGTACTTC. Translating gives CASSLGTAQETQYF.

The chain employs TRBV20-1 and TRBJ1-2, with D uncertain. V gave up 6 bases and J gave up 4 bases, with 6 bases separating them. The germline gives CDR1 DFQATT, CDR2 SNEGSKA (reference sequence). CDR3 size: 10 residues. The CDR3 sequence is CSAEPYGYTF. The CDR3 nucleotides read TGCAGTGCCGAGCCCTATGGCTACACCTTC.

The chain has TRBV29-1 and TRBJ2-1, with 7 bases fitting TRBD2. The CDR3 runs 14 residues. Trimming removed 0 bases from V and 2 bases from J; junction bases left unmatched: 1. Germline V gene lookup returns CDR1 SQVTM and CDR2 ANQGSEA. The CDR3 reads CSVEEAGAYNEQFF. The CDR3 DNA follows: TGCAGCGTTGAAGAGGCGGGGGCCTACAATGAGCAGTTCTTC.

This clone was observed once. The V gene is TRBV11-2, the J gene TRBJ1-1, with no clear D. This CDR3 is built from 16 residues. Trimming pared 0 bases from V and 0 bases from J, leaving 11 bases between. From germline, CDR1 is SGHAT and CDR2 FQNNGV. CDR3 in DNA: TGTGCCAGCAGCTTAGATAGTGGGGTAATGAACACTGAAGCTTTCTTT. Encoded protein: CASSLDSGVMNTEAFF.

This clone came up once. V gene TRBV6-5 combines with J gene TRBJ2-7; 8 bases line up with TRBD1. This CDR3 is 12 amino acids long. Trimming at V came to 6 bases and at J to 7 bases, leaving 5 bases not matched to a gene. In germline, CDR1 is MNHEY, CDR2 SVGAGI. The CDR3 reads CASSFGQGEQYF. DNA of the CDR3: TGTGCCAGCAGCTTCGGACAGGGTGAGCAGTACTTC.

This clone was counted between two and nine times. This chain uses TRBV28 with TRBJ2-1; weak D call: TRBD2 (5 bases). Trimming cost V 8 bases and J 3 bases, with 17 bases left between them. Germline loops: CDR1 MDHEN, CDR2 SYDVKM. The CDR3 runs to 15 residues. The CDR3 DNA reads as TGTGCCAGCCTCGGAGGTCGGAGGCACTACAATGAGCAGTTCTTC. Translating gives CASLGGRRHYNEQFF.

This chain connects TRBV18 to TRBJ1-1; unclear D gene. The CDR3 is made up of 15 amino acids. CDR1 KGHSH and CDR2 LQKENI come from the germline V gene. Deletions cut 2 bases from V and 3 bases from J, with 13 bases between. As DNA, the CDR3 is TGTGCCAGCTCACCAGGAGGGTCTGAGTACACTGAAGCTTTCTTT. Protein sequence: CASSPGGSEYTEAFF.

The genes are TRBV29-1 and TRBJ1-2; 7 positions match TRBD1. The V and J ends lost 7 bases and 2 bases, in that order; junction bases with no gene match: 7. Germline CDR1 SQVTM, CDR2 ANQGSEA. The CDR3 is 13 residues long. The CDR3 nucleotides read TGCAGCGCTAACCGGGACAGCAACTATGGCTACACCTTC. It encodes CSANRDSNYGYTF.

The rearrangement links TRBV29-1 to TRBJ2-1; TRBD1 might be the D (6 bases). Germline V gene lookup returns CDR1 SQVTM and CDR2 ANQGSEA. V lost 0 bases, J lost 3 bases, and 12 bases lay in between. The CDR3 totals 15 residues. In nucleotides, the CDR3 is TGCAGCGTTGAAGATCCTGGCAGGGGCTACAATGAGCAGTTCTTC. This sequence encodes CSVEDPGRGYNEQFF.

The rearrangement links TRBV4-1 to TRBJ2-7, with 13 positions matching TRBD2. After removal of 6 bases from V and 7 bases from J, the junction contained 9 bases not matched to a gene. This CDR3 region has 15 residues. Germline V gene lookup returns CDR1 MGHRA and CDR2 YSYEKL. The CDR3 region has the DNA TGCGCCAGCAGACCCGGACTAGCGGGAGTATGGGAGCAGTACTTC. It yields the protein CASRPGLAGVWEQYF.

The V call is TRBV29-1, the J call TRBJ2-5; D is undetermined. Germline V gene data show CDR1 as SQVTM and CDR2 as ANQGSEA. This CDR3 is 13 amino acids long. The germline V and J ends were trimmed by 3 bases and 2 bases, with 10 bases remaining between them. The CDR3 coding sequence is TGCAGCGTTGATTCGGCAGCTCAAGAGACCCAGTACTTC. Encoded protein: CSVDSAAQETQYF. The full variable domain, with the rest looked up from reference TRBV29-1 and TRBJ2-5, is SAVISQKPSRDICQRGTSLTIQCQVDSQVTMMFWYRQQPGQSLTLIATANQGSEATYESGFVIDKFPISRPNLTFSTLTVSNMSPEDSSIYLCSVDSAAQETQYFGPGTRLLVL.

In DNA, the CDR3 is TGTGCCAGCAGTGAAGGAAGGGTGGGGGGTCCTGGAAACACCATATATTTT. Translation gives CASSEGRVGGPGNTIYF. This chain links TRBV2 with TRBJ1-3; D might be TRBD1 (5 bases). The germline CDR1 and CDR2 sequences are SNHLY and FYNNEI. The V end was cut by 1 base, the J end by 2 bases, with 15 bases between. The CDR3 is 17 amino acids.

This clone was observed a handful of times. The chain is built from TRBV7-2 and TRBJ2-7, with a possible D match to TRBD2 (5 bases). Germline CDR1 SGHTA, CDR2 FQGNSA. Trimming removed 4 bases from V and 5 bases from J, with 21 bases in between. CDR3 length: 16 residues. For the CDR3, the DNA is TGTGCCAGCAGCTCCTCGAGGGCCGATCGTAGCGACGAGCAGTACTTC. It codes for CASSSSRADRSDEQYF.

The gene calls are TRBV29-1 and TRBJ1-2; possible D gene TRBD1, 6 bases. The germline V gene encodes CDR1 SQVTM and CDR2 ANQGSEA. This CDR3 has 14 residues. V lost 6 bases and J lost 0, with 14 bases in between. The DNA of the CDR3 is TGCAGCGTGGAGAACAGGGAAACTAACTATGGCTACACCTTC. Its protein product is CSVENRETNYGYTF.

The V call is TRBV5-6, the J call TRBJ2-7, with unresolved D. Germline-derived CDR1 and CDR2 are SGHDT and YYEEEE. There are 13 residues in the CDR3. Trimming cost V 4 bases and J 5 bases, with 13 bases left between them. In DNA form, the CDR3 reads TGTGCCAGCAGCCCAGCTTCACGGAACGAGCAGTACTTC. Amino acid sequence: CASSPASRNEQYF.

This chain uses TRBV28 with TRBJ2-4; D may match TRBD1 or TRBD2 (5 bases each). Germline CDR1 MDHEN, CDR2 SYDVKM. The CDR3 is 15 amino acids. The V and J ends lost 2 bases and 0 bases respectively, with 8 bases between them. The DNA of the CDR3 is TGTGCCAGCAGTTTAGGGGACCTAGCCAAAAACATTCAGTACTTC. Amino acids: CASSLGDLAKNIQYF. Looking up the rest from reference TRBV28 and TRBJ2-4 gives the full variable domain: DVKVTQSSRYLVKRTGEKVFLECVQDMDHENMFWYRQDPGLGLRLIYFSYDVKMKEKGDIPEGYSVSREKKERFSLILESASTNQTSMYLCASSLGDLAKNIQYFGAGTRLSVL.